Below are 25 T cell receptor beta chains sequenced from a single sample in a study of T cell responses to AZD1222 COVID-19 vaccine. Using immunoSEQ multiplex PCR, the repertoire was profiled, and TCRdb retains in-frame clones only, with some absent. Of about 140,000 clones in the sample, roughly 90% were seen once. Source: peripheral blood, taken on day 0 of AZD1222 vaccination. These receptors all come from an adult in good health.

This clone was seen only once. The chain joins TRBV20-1 to TRBJ2-1; D might be TRBD2 (6 bases). Trimming cost V 5 bases and J 9 bases, with 11 bases left between them. Germline CDR1 reads DFQATT; CDR2 reads SNEGSKA (reference sequence). CDR3 length: 11 residues. Written as DNA, the CDR3 is TGCAGTGCTTTACTAGCATCTGAGCAGTTCTTC. It yields the protein CSALLASEQFF.

V is TRBV19 and J is TRBJ2-7, with TRBD1 as a possible D gene (8 bases). The CDR3 is 14 residues long. Germline lookup yields CDR1 LNHDA and CDR2 SQIVND (reference sequence). V was cut by 5 bases and J by 5 bases, with 16 bases left in between. The CDR3 DNA is TGTGCCAGTAGTGAAACAGGGGGGGAGAACGAGCAGTACTTC. Translating gives CASSETGGENEQYF.

This clone was detected only a few times. The chain is built from TRBV15 and TRBJ1-5; D perhaps matches TRBD1 (5 bases). The CDR3 spans 15 residues. V gave up 5 bases and J gave up 5 bases, with 16 bases separating them. The V gene's germline CDR1 is LNHNV and CDR2 YYDKDF (reference sequence). CDR3: CATSPGRQGHQPQHF. In nucleotides, the CDR3 is TGTGCCACCAGCCCTGGGAGGCAGGGCCATCAGCCCCAGCATTTT.

This chain joins TRBV27 and TRBJ2-3, with D perhaps being TRBD1 or TRBD2 (6 bases each). CDR1 and CDR2 from the germline V gene are MNHEY and SMNVEV (reference sequence). There are 15 residues in the CDR3. V was shortened by 6 bases and J by 3 bases, with 16 bases between the two germline ends. The CDR3 loop is CASSPGLGGTDTQYF. CDR3 nucleotides: TGTGCCAGCAGCCCGGGCCTAGGGGGGACAGATACGCAGTATTTT.

The chain is built from TRBV5-5 and TRBJ2-7; 12 bases agree with TRBD2. V gave up 3 bases and J gave up 2 bases; unmatched junction bases: 15. This CDR3 contains 19 residues. Germline CDR1 SGHKS, CDR2 YYEKEE (reference sequence). The CDR3 nucleotides are TGTGCCAGCAGCTGGGGTGGACAGGGTCGACTAGCGGGGGCCTACGAGCAGTACTTC. Its translation is CASSWGGQGRLAGAYEQYF.

The J gene is TRBJ2-7, the V gene TRBV13; either TRBD1 or TRBD2 may fit D (6 bases each). This CDR3 region has 16 residues. Germline assignment: CDR1 PRHDT and CDR2 FYEKMQ (reference sequence). V gave up 5 bases and J gave up 1 base, with 18 bases separating them. CDR3 in amino acids: CASSPRGTGRSYEQYF. The CDR3 DNA reads as TGTGCCAGCAGCCCAAGAGGAACAGGGAGGTCCTACGAGCAGTACTTC. Filled out from reference TRBV13 and TRBJ2-7, the complete variable domain reads AAGVIQSPRHLIKEKRETATLKCYPIPRHDTVYWYQQGPGQDPQFLISFYEKMQSDKGSIPDRFSAQQFSDYHSELNMSSLELGDSALYFCASSPRGTGRSYEQYFGPGTRLTVT.

This sequence joins TRBV7-8 and TRBJ1-1; D remains ambiguous. The CDR3 is 16 residues long. Germline CDR1 is SGHVS and CDR2 is FQNEAQ. The V gene lost 5 bases and the J gene lost 4 bases, with 20 bases spanning the gap. The CDR3 bases are TGTGCCAGCAGCCTACCATCGTCCGGGCGGGGCACTGAAGCTTTCTTT. Its protein is CASSLPSSGRGTEAFF.

This clone showed up just once. The rearrangement uses TRBV24-1 and TRBJ2-1; no clear D gene. The germline V gene has CDR1 KGHDR and CDR2 SFDVKD. This CDR3 region has 15 residues. V was clipped by 7 bases and J by 7 bases, with 19 bases between them. The CDR3: CATRGTMEPGNEQFF. In DNA, the CDR3 is TGTGCCACCAGGGGCACTATGGAGCCTGGGAATGAGCAGTTCTTC.

The chain recombines TRBV18 with TRBJ2-7; D might be TRBD2 (5 bases). Trimming removed 0 bases at V and 3 bases at J, with 9 bases between. Germline assignment: CDR1 KGHSH and CDR2 LQKENI. CDR3 length: 14 residues. The CDR3 is CASSPPADYYEQYF. Written as DNA, the CDR3 is TGTGCCAGCTCACCACCGGCAGACTACTACGAGCAGTACTTC. Full variable domain (outside the CDR3, taken from reference TRBV18 and TRBJ2-7): NAGVMQNPRHLVRRRGQEARLRCSPMKGHSHVYWYRQLPEEGLKFMVYLQKENIIDESGMPKERFSAEFPKEGPSILRIQQVVRGDSAAYFCASSPPADYYEQYFGPGTRLTVT.

The chain has TRBV4-1 and TRBJ2-7; TRBD1 or TRBD2 may be the D gene (5 bases each). Germline assignment: CDR1 MGHRA and CDR2 YSYEKL. V lost 4 bases to trimming and J lost 2 bases, with 15 bases between them. The CDR3 is made up of 15 amino acids. CDR3 sequence: CASSLVWDGPYEQYF. CDR3 bases: TGCGCCAGCAGCCTTGTTTGGGACGGACCCTACGAGCAGTACTTC.

V usage is TRBV5-1 and J usage is TRBJ1-2, with D uncertain. CDR1 is SGHRS, CDR2 YFSETQ, per germline. The CDR3 has 13 residues. Trimming shortened V by 0 bases and J by 1 base, and 4 bases separated the two germline ends. Here the CDR3 reads CASSLDFNYGYTF. CDR3 bases: TGCGCCAGCAGCTTGGACTTTAACTATGGCTACACCTTC.

The CDR3 reads CASSQDAGMSSTDTQYF. The CDR3 DNA follows: TGTGCCAGCAGCCAAGATGCCGGTATGTCTAGCACAGATACGCAGTATTTT. The chain links TRBV14 to TRBJ2-3; D unresolved. The CDR3 is 17 amino acids. V lost 0 bases and J 0 bases, leaving 13 bases between the germline ends. CDR1 is SGHDN, CDR2 FVKESK, per germline.

The V and J genes are TRBV28 and TRBJ1-5; 7 nucleotides agree with TRBD1. CDR3 size: 15 residues. In germline, CDR1 is MDHEN, CDR2 SYDVKM. J gave up 6 bases and V 5 bases, and 10 bases lay outside the gene matches. This CDR3 reads CASSKGAGLGQPQHF. In DNA, the CDR3 is TGTGCCAGCAGTAAGGGGGCAGGGCTGGGTCAGCCCCAGCATTTT.

The V call is TRBV27, the J call TRBJ2-7; TRBD1 matches at 8 bases. This CDR3 has 15 amino acids. The J segment lost 1 base and the V segment lost 5 bases, leaving 7 bases of the junction unmatched. Per germline, CDR1 MNHEY and CDR2 SMNVEV (reference sequence). CDR3 bases: TGTGCCAGCAGTGTGTCCCGGGACAGGTCCTACGAGCAGTACTTC. Translation gives CASSVSRDRSYEQYF.

The chain is built from TRBV10-3 and TRBJ1-1; 9 bases agree with TRBD1. This CDR3 contains 14 residues. In germline, CDR1 is ENHRY, CDR2 SYGVKD. J gave up 6 bases and V 2 bases, and 4 bases lay outside the gene matches. The CDR3 sequence: CAISETGGRAEAFF. CDR3 bases: TGTGCCATCAGTGAGACAGGGGGCAGGGCTGAAGCTTTCTTT.

The rearrangement uses TRBV7-9 and TRBJ2-7, with D tentatively TRBD1 (5 bases). This CDR3 is 17 amino acids long. Deletions cut 4 bases from V and 5 bases from J, with 24 bases between. Germline values: CDR1 SEHNR, CDR2 FQNEAQ (reference sequence). The CDR3 DNA reads as TGTGCCAGCAGCTCCCCGGTCGATCCTCTTGGGGCCGACGAGCAGTACTTC. This gives the protein CASSSPVDPLGADEQYF.

Notes on this clone: Other DNA sequences of this sample code for an identical CDR3. This chain links TRBV11-2 with TRBJ1-1; 8 bases line up with TRBD1. Germline loops: CDR1 SGHAT, CDR2 FQNNGV. V dropped 5 bases and J dropped 4; count of bases not matched to a gene: 3. The CDR3 contains 13 residues. CDR3 sequence: CASSPDRGTEAFF. The CDR3 nucleotides read TGTGCCAGCAGCCCTGACAGGGGCACTGAAGCTTTCTTT.

The chain uses TRBV3-1 (or the pseudogene TRBV3-2) and TRBJ1-1, with a weak D call TRBD1 (5 bases). The CDR3 runs 14 residues. Germline CDR1 is LGHDT and CDR2 is YNNKEL (reference sequence). The V gene lost 0 bases and the J gene lost 4 bases, with 9 bases spanning the gap. CDR3 sequence (DNA): TGTGCCAGCAGCCAAGATGCGGGGGGCACTGAAGCTTTCTTT. Translation: CASSQDAGGTEAFF.

V usage is TRBV28 and J usage is TRBJ1-4; 8 bases map to TRBD1. With V trimmed by 8 bases and J by 8 bases, 13 bases remained unmatched. The CDR3 consists of 15 residues. Germline CDR1 is MDHEN and CDR2 is SYDVKM. In DNA, the CDR3 is TGTGCCAGCGCAGTTCCGCAGGGGGCGCGGGAAAAACTGTTTTTT. It specifies CASAVPQGAREKLFF.

The chain employs TRBV4-1 and TRBJ1-5; D is perhaps TRBD1 (6 bases). Germline V gene sequence: CDR1 MGHRA, CDR2 YSYEKL. The CDR3 has 16 residues. Trimming left V 1 base short and J 6 bases short, with 16 bases between. The CDR3 sequence: CASSQGVAGAGQPQHF. The CDR3 coding sequence is TGCGCCAGCAGCCAAGGTGTTGCGGGGGCAGGTCAGCCCCAGCATTTT.

The gene calls are TRBV25-1 and TRBJ2-7, with D perhaps being TRBD1 or TRBD2 (5 bases each). The CDR3 loop spans 12 amino acids. Germline-derived CDR1 and CDR2 are MGHDK and SYGVNS. The ends were cut back, 4 bases at V and 5 bases at J, with 9 bases in the middle. The CDR3 coding sequence is TGTGCCAGCAGTGTGGGGGTCCACGAGCAGTACTTC. It specifies CASSVGVHEQYF.

The chain is built from TRBV19 and TRBJ1-5; no clear D gene. Germline-derived CDR1 and CDR2 are LNHDA and SQIVND (reference sequence). The CDR3 is made up of 13 amino acids. The V end was cut by 5 bases, the J end by 3 bases, with 8 bases between. The CDR3 DNA reads as TGTGCCAGTAGTGAGAGCTCCAATCAGCCCCAGCATTTT. This sequence encodes CASSESSNQPQHF.

The CDR3 sequence: CASSVGTGIYEQYF. In DNA form, the CDR3 reads TGTGCCAGCAGCGTAGGCACAGGGATCTACGAGCAGTACTTC. This chain connects TRBV9 to TRBJ2-7; possibly TRBD1 for D (6 bases). V was shortened by 0 bases and J by 3 bases, with 10 bases between the two germline ends. The CDR3 is 14 amino acids. Germline V gives CDR1 SGDLS, CDR2 YYNGEE.

The chain couples TRBV5-1 to TRBJ2-1, with TRBD2 matching over 7 bases. Per the germline V gene, CDR1 is SGHRS and CDR2 is YFSETQ. The length of the CDR3 is 19 residues. The J segment lost 6 bases and the V segment lost 4 bases, leaving 22 bases of the junction unmatched. This CDR3 is CASSHPALFLSGTSNEQFF. The CDR3 DNA is TGCGCCAGCAGCCACCCCGCATTATTTTTAAGCGGGACGTCCAATGAGCAGTTCTTC.

The chain has TRBV7-2 and TRBJ2-3; D is possibly TRBD2 (6 bases). V lost 3 bases to trimming and J lost 2 bases, with 12 bases between them. Germline-derived CDR1 and CDR2 are SGHTA and FQGNSA. The CDR3 runs to 15 residues. DNA of the CDR3: TGTGCCAGCAGCTTGGGACTTACGTACACAGATACGCAGTATTTT. This translates into CASSLGLTYTDTQYF.